A single sample gave rise to the 32 T cell receptor beta chains below, sequenced in a study of CD4 and CD8 cells across lung adenocarcinoma regions. Using its own MiXCR run on the PCR reads, TCRdb lists one record per CDR3 protein. Among roughly 6,500 distinct CDR3 sequences listed, roughly 48% were seen once. The sequenced material came from CD4+ T cells from the center of a lung tumor. The receptors were sampled from a female donor with lung adenocarcinoma. The CD4 and CD8 labels of this study may be unreliable.

This clonotype showed up just a few times. The V call is TRBV10-1, the J call TRBJ2-3, with TRBD2 matching 7 bases. This CDR3 spans 13 amino acids. The germline CDR1 and CDR2 sequences are WNHNN and SYGVQD (reference sequence). V dropped 10 bases and J dropped 9; count of bases not matched to a gene: 13. CDR3 DNA sequence: TGCGCCACCGGACTAGAAGGTACAAACACGCAGTATTTT. Encoded protein: CATGLEGTNTQYF.

The chain carries TRBV20-1 and TRBJ2-5; 15 nucleotides align to TRBD2. Germline V gene lookup returns CDR1 DFQATT and CDR2 SNEGSKA (reference sequence). The CDR3 loop spans 18 amino acids. V lost 0 bases to trimming and J lost 5 bases; unmatched junction nucleotides: 10. CDR3 DNA sequence: TGCAGTGCTAGAGACGGACTAGCGGGAGGGGGTGGGTGGGAGACCCAGTACTTC. Translated, it gives CSARDGLAGGGGWETQYF.

Relative to its sample, this clonotype is medium-sized (0.01 to 0.1%). The V gene is TRBV11-3, the J gene TRBJ2-5; TRBD2 matches 9 bases. V shed 0 bases, J shed 6 bases, and the junction held 5 bases outside the gene matches. The germline CDR1 and CDR2 sequences are SGHNT and YENEEA. CDR3 length: 15 residues. CDR3 DNA sequence: TGTGCCAGCAGCTTAGACGGGCTAGCGGGGAAGACCCAGTACTTC. Translated: CASSLDGLAGKTQYF.

This clonotype was counted a single time. An end of the junction differs from the germline gene, which may be a read error. The chain joins TRBV28 to TRBJ2-3; D possibly corresponds to TRBD2 (5 bases). Germline V CDR1 and CDR2: MDHEN, SYDVKM. CDR3 length: 14 residues. This CDR3 is CAGSGVSGKDTQYF. The CDR3 DNA follows: TGTGCGGGGAGTGGGGTCAGCGGCAAAGATACGCAGTACTTT.

The J gene is TRBJ2-2, the V gene TRBV6-5; 13 bases line up with TRBD2. Trimming removed 2 bases from V and 8 bases from J; junction bases left unmatched: 14. In germline, CDR1 is MNHEY, CDR2 SVGAGI. The CDR3 contains 19 residues. CDR3 DNA: TGTGCCAGCAGTTACCCACAGCACTCCGGGACTAGCGGGATTGGGGAGCTGTTTTTT. Translation gives CASSYPQHSGTSGIGELFF.

This chain links TRBV20-1 with TRBJ2-1; 9 bases match TRBD2. This CDR3 comprises 13 residues. The germline gives CDR1 DFQATT, CDR2 SNEGSKA (reference sequence). Unmatched junction bases numbered 7, after V lost 6 bases and J lost 7 bases. Written as DNA, the CDR3 is TGCAGTGCGGCCGGGACTAGCCGTAATGAGCAGTTCTTC. It specifies CSAAGTSRNEQFF.

The chain employs TRBV27 and TRBJ1-6; D unresolved. CDR1 is MNHEY, CDR2 SMNVEV, per germline (reference sequence). The CDR3 length is 12 residues. The V end lost 5 bases, the J end lost 8 bases, and 7 bases lay between the germline ends. The CDR3 loop reads CASSKLHSPLHF. Here the CDR3 DNA reads TGTGCCAGCAGTAAACTACATTCACCCCTCCACTTT.

The chain combines TRBV6-5 with TRBJ2-3; D ambiguous. The J call may be in error: the DNA end matches TRBJ2-5 better. Germline values: CDR1 MNHEY, CDR2 SVGAGI. There are 13 residues in the CDR3. DNA of the CDR3: TGTGCCAGCAGGTACCGTGGCACAGATACCCAGTACTTC. It translates to CASRYRGTDTQYF.

The gene calls are TRBV6-5 and TRBJ2-3; D might be TRBD2 (6 bases). CDR3 length: 13 residues. CDR1 is MNHEY, CDR2 SVGAGI, per germline. The germline V and J ends were trimmed by 0 bases and 8 bases, with 9 bases remaining between them. DNA of the CDR3: TGTGCCAGCAGTTACTCGCGGGGCAGTACGCAGTATTTT. Its translation: CASSYSRGSTQYF.

The gene calls are TRBV11-3 and TRBJ2-1; TRBD1 agrees at 9 bases. The last part of the DNA fits TRBJ2-7 better; the J call may be wrong. Germline lookup yields CDR1 SGHNT and CDR2 YENEEA. This CDR3 is 15 amino acids long. The CDR3 protein is CASSLETGGFYEQYF. The CDR3, as DNA: TGTGCCAGCAGCTTGGAGACAGGGGGTTTCTACGAGCAGTACTTC.

A word on this clonotype: Germline and junction disagree at one end, which may indicate a read error. CDR3 DNA sequence: TGTGCCAGCAGTGGAGCTAGCGACAAAGATACCCAGTACTTT. Translation: CASSGASDKDTQYF. The chain combines TRBV6-1 with TRBJ2-3; TRBD2 might be the D (6 bases). From germline, CDR1 is MNHNS and CDR2 SASEGT. CDR3 length equals 14 residues.

The chain uses TRBV24-1 and TRBJ2-5; weak D call: TRBD2 (5 bases). Germline V gives CDR1 KGHDR, CDR2 SFDVKD. Deletions cut 3 bases from V and 1 base from J, with 14 bases between. This CDR3 has 16 residues. The CDR3 loop reads CATSDPRRRGQETQYF. The CDR3 DNA reads TGTGCCACCAGTGATCCCCGACGACGGGGCCAAGAGACCCAGTACTTC.

The sample holds a few counts of this clonotype. The rearrangement uses TRBV7-2 and TRBJ2-2; perhaps TRBD1 as D (6 bases). Germline CDR1 and CDR2: SGHTA and FQGNSA. The CDR3 contains 16 residues. The V gene lost 5 bases and the J gene lost 4 bases, with 17 bases spanning the gap. CDR3 DNA sequence: TGTGCCAGCAGCGCGCCTTTGGACAGAGCCACCGGGGAGCTGTTTTTT. Protein sequence: CASSAPLDRATGELFF.

This clonotype appeared a single time. The chain uses TRBV6-4 and TRBJ2-3; D remains ambiguous. The CDR3 extends over 13 amino acids. Trimming stripped 8 bases from V and 0 bases from J, with 9 bases between. Germline V gene data show CDR1 as MRHNA and CDR2 as SNTAGT. In DNA, the CDR3 is TGTGCCAGCGGGCGATGTAGCACAGATACGCAGTATTTT. Its translation: CASGRCSTDTQYF.

This clonotype showed up just once. The genes are TRBV6-4 and TRBJ2-3; D is perhaps TRBD1 or TRBD2 (5 bases each). This CDR3 is built from 14 residues. The germline CDR1 and CDR2 sequences are MRHNA and SNTAGT. Trimming pared 8 bases from V and 7 bases from J, leaving 19 bases between. The CDR3 DNA reads TGTGCCAGCTCGGGGCTGGGAGCCAAAAATACGCAGTATTTT. This encodes CASSGLGAKNTQYF.

In nucleotides, the CDR3 is TGTGCCAGCAGCTCCTTCAGGGTCGGCGGGAGCCAAGAGACCCAGTACTTC. This codes for CASSSFRVGGSQETQYF. This sequence joins TRBV5-6 and TRBJ2-5, with 7 positions matching TRBD2. The V and J ends lost 3 bases and 1 base, in that order; junction bases with no gene match: 12. The length of the CDR3 is 17 residues. The germline V gene encodes CDR1 SGHDT and CDR2 YYEEEE.

This clonotype was detected only a few times. The chain couples TRBV27 to TRBJ2-5, with D tentatively TRBD2 (6 bases). The CDR3 is 16 residues long. CDR1 and CDR2 from the germline V gene are MNHEY and SMNVEV (reference sequence). The V and J ends lost 2 bases and 2 bases respectively, with 15 bases between them. This CDR3 is CASSLGGRTVQETQYF. DNA for the CDR3: TGTGCCAGCAGTTTAGGGGGGAGGACTGTGCAAGAGACCCAGTACTTC.

This clonotype was observed a single time. V is TRBV6-1 and J is TRBJ2-1, with 7 bases identical to TRBD2. CDR3 length equals 16 residues. Germline values: CDR1 MNHNS, CDR2 SASEGT. Trimming at V came to 6 bases and at J to 4 bases, leaving 12 bases not matched to a gene. CDR3 region: CASRKGGGSIYNEQFF. DNA for the CDR3: TGTGCCAGCAGGAAAGGTGGCGGGAGTATATACAATGAGCAGTTCTTC.

As DNA, the CDR3 is TGCGCCAGCAGTGAAGGGCGGGATGCCTACAATGAGCAGTACTTC. It translates to CASSEGRDAYNEQYF. The gene calls are TRBV10-2 and TRBJ2-1, with a tentative D call TRBD2 (6 bases). The J call may be wrong; the DNA end is better matched by TRBJ2-7. The CDR3 sequence is 15 residues long. From germline, CDR1 is WSHSY and CDR2 SAAADI.

This clonotype was detected many times. The chain carries TRBV6-2 or TRBV6-3 and TRBJ2-1; D is possibly TRBD2 (6 bases). This CDR3 has 14 residues. V dropped 10 bases and J dropped 8 bases, with 21 bases sitting between them. Looked up from germline, CDR1 is MNHEY and CDR2 is SVGEGT. The CDR3 nucleotides read TGTGCCACGACATTCGGGACGGAGGGCGATGAGCAGTTCTTC. It codes for CATTFGTEGDEQFF.

By frequency in the sample, this clonotype is medium-sized. CDR3 coding DNA: TGTGCCAGCAGCTTAGGCGGACAGGCTAACACCGGGGAGCTGTTTTTT. It is translated as CASSLGGQANTGELFF. The V call is TRBV7-2, the J call TRBJ2-2; 7 bases agree with TRBD1. The CDR3 spans 16 residues. Germline CDR1 SGHTA, CDR2 FQGNSA. J was trimmed by 2 bases and V by 1 base; bases with no gene match: 4.

This clonotype is judged large. The rearrangement uses TRBV6-5 and TRBJ2-5; 8 bases agree with TRBD2. Germline loops: CDR1 MNHEY, CDR2 SVGAGI. CDR3 length: 16 amino acids. V lost 2 bases, J lost 5 bases, and 10 bases stayed unmatched. The CDR3 nucleotides are TGTGCCAGCAGTTACCGGGGGGGGGCGGGATCGGAGACCCAGTACTTC. It codes for CASSYRGGAGSETQYF.

This clonotype was seen once. The chain links TRBV12-3 or TRBV12-4 to TRBJ2-7, with D possibly matching TRBD2 (5 bases). The CDR3 spans 15 residues. Trimming removed 7 bases at V and 2 bases at J, with 18 bases between. CDR3 amino acids: CASITTTGRTYEQYF. As DNA, the CDR3 is TGTGCCAGCATCACGACTACCGGGCGAACCTACGAGCAGTACTTC.

The chain uses TRBV6-5 and TRBJ2-3; 7 nucleotides align to TRBD2. Germline V lookup: CDR1 MNHEY, CDR2 SVGAGI. The CDR3 is made up of 16 amino acids. J was trimmed by 4 bases and V by 2 bases; bases with no gene match: 9. The CDR3 coding sequence is TGTGCCAGCAGTTACGGACGGGGGAGGGCCGCAGATACGCAGTATTTT. Amino acid sequence: CASSYGRGRAADTQYF.

This clonotype was observed once. The rearrangement uses TRBV7-3 and TRBJ2-2; D is ambiguous. V was pared by 2 bases and J by 0 bases, with 7 bases between. Germline V gene sequence: CDR1 SGHTA, CDR2 FQGTGA. The CDR3 has 15 amino acids. The CDR3 DNA reads TGTGCCAGCAGCTTAGGGCTAGCGAACACCGGGGAGCTGTTTTTT. Translating it yields CASSLGLANTGELFF. The entire variable domain, with the rest obtained from reference TRBV7-3 and TRBJ2-2, is as follows: GAGVSQTPSNKVTEKGKYVELRCDPISGHTALYWYRQSLGQGPEFLIYFQGTGAADDSGLPNDRFFAVRPEGSVSTLKIQRTERGDSAVYLCASSLGLANTGELFFGEGSRLTVL.

In regard to this clonotype: The junction shows a germline mismatch at one end, possibly a read error. The chain has TRBV10-1 and TRBJ2-3; TRBD2 is a possible D gene (6 bases). The CDR3 spans 13 residues. Germline V gives CDR1 WNHNN, CDR2 SYGVQD (reference sequence). CDR3 in amino acids: CVTGLGGTDTQYF. In DNA form, the CDR3 reads TGCGTCACCGGACTGGGAGGTACAGACACGCAGTATTTC.

This clonotype was detected only a few times. The chain couples TRBV28 to TRBJ2-1; TRBD2 agrees at 8 bases. The J segment lost 5 bases and the V segment lost 1 base, leaving 7 bases of the junction unmatched. The CDR3 length is 16 residues. In germline, CDR1 is MDHEN, CDR2 SYDVKM. CDR3 nucleotide sequence: TGTGCCAGCAGTTTATTACCGGGACTAGTTAACAATGAGCAGTTCTTC. Encoded protein: CASSLLPGLVNNEQFF. The full variable domain, in which reference TRBV28 and TRBJ2-1 provide the parts outside the CDR3, is DVKVTQSSRYLVKRTGEKVFLECVQDMDHENMFWYRQDPGLGLRLIYFSYDVKMKEKGDIPEGYSVSREKKERFSLILESASTNQTSMYLCASSLLPGLVNNEQFFGPGTRLTVL.

In the case of this clonotype: One junction end does not reproduce the germline sequence, and a read error may be involved. The chain carries TRBV7-2 and TRBJ2-1; maybe TRBD2 (6 bases). Germline-derived CDR1 and CDR2 are SGHTA and FQGNSA. The CDR3 runs to 16 residues. The CDR3 is CASSYKGGLSYDEQFF. The CDR3 DNA is TGTGCCAGCAGCTATAAGGGAGGTCTCAGCTACGATGAGCAGTTTTTC.

This clonotype was picked up many times. V usage is TRBV7-3 and J usage is TRBJ2-1; 7 nucleotides agree with TRBD2. CDR1 and CDR2 (germline): SGHTA, FQGTGA. CDR3 length: 14 amino acids. Trimming at V came to 2 bases and at J to 6 bases, leaving 4 bases not matched to a gene. The CDR3 spells CASSLGGSSNEQFF. CDR3 in DNA: TGTGCCAGCAGCTTAGGCGGGAGCTCCAATGAGCAGTTCTTC.

On this clonotype: One junction end disagrees with the germline gene, perhaps due to a read error. This rearrangement joins TRBV10-1 to TRBJ2-3; TRBD2 is a possible D gene (6 bases). This CDR3 spans 13 amino acids. CDR1 WNHNN and CDR2 SYGVQD come from the germline V gene (reference sequence). This CDR3 is CATELGGTDIQYF. As DNA, the CDR3 is TGCGCCACCGAACTGGGAGGTACAGACATTCAGTACTTT.

The chain combines TRBV30 with TRBJ2-1; no definite D call. Trimming stripped 2 bases from V and 3 bases from J, with 8 bases between. The CDR3 extends over 13 amino acids. Germline values: CDR1 GTSNPN, CDR2 SVGIG (reference sequence). The DNA for the CDR3 is TGTGCCTGGAGTCGATCAAGCTACAATGAGCAGTTCTTC. Its translation: CAWSRSSYNEQFF.

This clonotype was observed a few times. V usage is TRBV6-1 and J usage is TRBJ2-2; the D call may be TRBD1 or TRBD2 (5 bases each). The J call may be faulty, since TRBJ2-3 better matches the DNA end. Germline loops: CDR1 MNHNS, CDR2 SASEGT. This CDR3 contains 15 residues. CDR3 amino acids: CASRRQISNTGAQYF. The CDR3 nucleotides read TGTGCCAGCAGGAGACAGATCTCGAACACCGGGGCGCAGTATTTT.